This T cell receptor beta chain was recovered during a study of CD8 T cells in ankylosing spondylitis (dated by TCRdb to between 2016 and 2019). Regarding the study in general: T cell receptor beta repertoires were profiled in healthy donors and ankylosing spondylitis patients so that disease-linked TCR variants could be found. The full study cohort was made up of 25 ankylosing spondylitis patients and roughly 98 healthy donors. Peripheral blood was sampled, and synovial fluid was additionally collected from ankylosing spondylitis patients. The research as a whole found: The disease-linked clones showed a CD8+ phenotype and occurred at relatively low frequencies in peripheral blood. According to the report, matched synovial fluid samples from ankylosing spondylitis patients were significantly enriched for the disease-linked clones. A TCR beta motif made up of about eight highly homologous amino acid variants appeared to be characteristic of blood from ankylosing spondylitis patients. Some motif variants were previously reported in synovial fluid and blood of reactive arthritis patients, suggesting common disease-initiation mechanisms.

Sequencing was carried out with an Illumina HiSeq 2500. TCR beta libraries were prepared by quantitative 5'-RACE with molecular barcodes. Turning to the authors' computational methods: Disease-linked TCR variants were identified with a new computational method built on a probabilistic model of VDJ rearrangement. Starting from the raw public reads, TCRdb applied fastp trimming at Q25, assembled clones with MiXCR and retained in-frame beta chains. A single entry per CDR3 protein holds the most common genes and DNA from its merged rows. What appears here as the V and J calls and clone size reflects TCRdb's work, not the paper's. Counted in this sample were some 840,000 distinct CDR3 sequences; roughly 12% of them appeared once. The ten largest clones represent 0.45% to 0.6% of the sample. Of note for this clonotype: Its antigen remains unidentified. There are no base qualities to consult, and no much larger clone falls within one base.

In the germline V gene (reference sequence), CDR1 corresponds to SEHNR and CDR2 to FQNEAQ. From cysteine to phenylalanine, the CDR3 is 13 amino acids long. Just the 39-base CDR3 DNA is kept, in frame starting at base 1. For this chain, trimming is 5 bases at the V end and 6 bases at the J end, and the number of junction bases without a gene match is 3. The sequencing input was blood, either unsorted or a sorted T cell fraction (not recorded which). The TCR originated in a male donor with ankylosing spondylitis. The rearrangement joined TRBV7-9 to TRBJ2-1; 8 nucleotides in the junction match TRBD2. The base sequence is TGTGCCAGCAGCCTGACTAGCGCCAATGAGCAGTTCTTC. This gives the protein CASSLTSANEQFF.